This entry lists 29 T cell receptor beta chains sequenced from one sample in a study of T cells in Graves' hyperthyroidism and ophthalmopathy (dated by TCRdb to the late 2010s). The library came from multiplex PCR. The sequencer listed for this sample is Illumina HiSeq 2000. Amplification of TCR beta CDR3 regions was carried out from RNA transcripts. For the first round of RT-PCR on the TCR CDR3, the HTBI primer set was used together with the Qiagen OneStep RT-PCR kit. The public reads were quality trimmed at Q25 with fastp and then assembled into clones with MiXCR by TCRdb, keeping productive beta chains. CDR3 protein duplicates are merged, each entry listing the most common genes and DNA. This sample has 300,000 to 450,000 distinct CDR3 sequences in its table, and 20% to 30% of those were observed once. In total, the top ten clones hold around 70% of the sample. Input material: blood. The origin of the receptors is a man over 45 with Graves' hyperthyroidism.

Here the CDR3 reads CASIGDTYGYTF. The CDR3 bases are TGTGCCAGTATCGGGGATACCTATGGCTACACCTTC. This rearrangement joins TRBV19 to TRBJ1-2; D not resolved. V was pared by 7 bases and J by 4 bases, with 10 bases between. Germline lookup yields CDR1 LNHDA and CDR2 SQIVND (reference sequence). This CDR3 has 12 residues.

This clonotype was found a few times. The chain uses TRBV10-3 and TRBJ2-7; 7 nucleotides agree with TRBD1. CDR1 ENHRY and CDR2 SYGVKD come from the germline V gene. V trimming: 8 bases; J trimming: 2 bases; junction bases outside the gene matches: 6. The CDR3 extends over 13 amino acids. CDR3 sequence reads: CAIGRQGAYEQYF. CDR3 bases: TGTGCCATCGGGCGGCAGGGGGCCTACGAGCAGTACTTC.

This clonotype was seen more than once but under ten times. V is TRBV3-1 and J is TRBJ2-1; TRBD2 matches at 8 bases. The trim removed 4 bases at V and 3 bases at J, leaving 5 bases unmatched. Germline CDR1 is LGHDT and CDR2 is YNNKEL (reference sequence). CDR3 size: 15 residues. The CDR3 spells CASSPREGLYNEQFF. The CDR3 nucleotides are TGTGCCAGCAGCCCCCGGGAGGGCCTCTACAATGAGCAGTTCTTC.

To note about this clonotype: A read error may be the cause here, since a much bigger clone is one base away. This chain uses TRBV7-3 with TRBJ2-7; D not resolved. The V and J ends lost 3 bases and 7 bases respectively, with 22 bases between them. Per the germline V gene, CDR1 is SGHTA and CDR2 is FQGTGA. This CDR3 has 16 residues. CDR3 sequence: CASSFQAFLTYYEQYF. In DNA form, the CDR3 reads TGTGCCAGCAGCTTCCAAGCGTTCCTCACATACTATGAGCAGTACTTC.

The V call is TRBV20-1, the J call TRBJ2-3, with D perhaps assigned TRBD1 or TRBD2 (5 bases each). The CDR3 is 16 residues long. Germline CDR1 and CDR2: DFQATT and SNEGSKA (reference sequence). Deletions cut 1 base from V and 2 bases from J, with 16 bases between. The CDR3 DNA reads as TGCAGTGCTAGAGCCTGGGACCGTAGTTTCACAGATACGCAGTATTTT. It is translated as CSARAWDRSFTDTQYF.

This clonotype was detected a few times. The chain links TRBV12-3 or TRBV12-4 to TRBJ2-2; TRBD1 agrees at 7 bases. CDR3 length equals 14 residues. V lost 6 bases and J lost 6; bases outside the gene matches: 7. CDR3 amino acids: CASSPGGVAGELFF. In DNA form, the CDR3 reads TGTGCCAGCAGCCCAGGGGGAGTCGCCGGGGAGCTGTTTTTT.

The gene calls are TRBV6-2 or TRBV6-3 and TRBJ2-5, with D possibly matching TRBD2 (6 bases). Germline V gives CDR1 MNHEY, CDR2 SVGEGT. V was pared by 2 bases and J by 4 bases, with 23 bases between. The CDR3 consists of 18 residues. The CDR3 reads CASSYGLASASRRETQYF. In nucleotides, the CDR3 is TGTGCCAGCAGTTACGGTCTAGCGTCTGCCTCTCGAAGAGAGACCCAGTACTTC.

At least ten counts were recorded for this clonotype. The chain employs TRBV7-3 and TRBJ2-1; 10 bases are shared with TRBD2. Germline values: CDR1 SGHTA, CDR2 FQGTGA. Trimming took 3 bases from V and 9 from J; bases not matched to a gene: 11. The CDR3 contains 16 residues. The CDR3 loop is CASSFTGLAARGEQFF. DNA of the CDR3: TGTGCCAGCAGCTTCACCGGACTAGCGGCTAGAGGTGAGCAGTTCTTC.

The rearrangement links TRBV27 to TRBJ2-7; tentatively, D is TRBD2 (6 bases). Per germline, CDR1 MNHEY and CDR2 SMNVEV (reference sequence). Trimming left V 3 bases short and J 4 bases short, with 13 bases between. CDR3 length: 14 residues. CDR3 amino acids: CASSFGGSGYEQYF. The CDR3 DNA follows: TGTGCCAGCAGTTTTGGAGGGAGTGGGTACGAGCAGTACTTC.

This chain connects TRBV29-1 to TRBJ1-3; D unresolved. The CDR3 has 15 amino acids. Trimming took 2 bases from V and 4 from J, leaving 15 bases between them. Germline loops: CDR1 SQVTM, CDR2 ANQGSEA. The CDR3 region is CSVERTPGEGNTIYF. CDR3 nucleotides: TGCAGCGTTGAACGAACACCCGGTGAGGGAAACACCATATATTTT.

This chain joins TRBV6-1 and TRBJ2-1, with D uncertain. The CDR3 runs to 12 residues. Looked up from germline, CDR1 is MNHNS and CDR2 is SASEGT. Trimming took off 4 bases at V and 5 bases at J, with 6 bases between the two ends. CDR3 nucleotides: TGTGCCAGCAGTGTCAGGAACAATGAGCAGTTCTTC. This codes for CASSVRNNEQFF.

This clonotype was detected a few times. This chain links TRBV27 with TRBJ2-1, with 14 nucleotides matching TRBD2. The ends lost 4 bases at V and 0 bases at J; junction bases unmatched: 5. CDR1 MNHEY and CDR2 SMNVEV come from the germline V gene (reference sequence). The CDR3 loop spans 18 amino acids. The CDR3 reads CASSSGLAGASSYNEQFF. The CDR3 region has the DNA TGTGCCAGCAGTTCGGGACTAGCGGGGGCAAGCTCCTACAATGAGCAGTTCTTC.

A few counts support this clonotype. J is TRBJ2-2 and V is TRBV28, with D possibly TRBD2 on 5 matching bases. V dropped 7 bases and J dropped 6 bases, with 15 bases sitting between them. This CDR3 is built from 14 residues. Germline loops: CDR1 MDHEN, CDR2 SYDVKM. CDR3: CASIGGSSPGELFF. In DNA, the CDR3 is TGTGCCAGCATCGGAGGCTCCTCACCCGGGGAGCTGTTTTTT. The whole variable domain, filled in from reference TRBV28 and TRBJ2-2, reads DVKVTQSSRYLVKRTGEKVFLECVQDMDHENMFWYRQDPGLGLRLIYFSYDVKMKEKGDIPEGYSVSREKKERFSLILESASTNQTSMYLCASIGGSSPGELFFGEGSRLTVL.

The chain recombines TRBV12-3 or TRBV12-4 with TRBJ2-2; D possibly uses TRBD1 or TRBD2 (5 bases each). The CDR3 has 15 amino acids. Trimming cost V 6 bases and J 2 bases, with 13 bases left between them. The CDR3 DNA follows: TGTGCCAGCAGCCGAGAAGGGACCAACACCGGGGAGCTGTTTTTT. This encodes CASSREGTNTGELFF.

This clonotype has a handful of counts. V gene TRBV30 combines with J gene TRBJ2-6; D remains ambiguous. V was shortened by 4 bases and J by 0 bases, with 13 bases between the two germline ends. The CDR3 is made up of 16 amino acids. CDR1 is GTSNPN and CDR2 is SVGIG in the germline V gene (reference sequence). CDR3: CAWTYPPNSGANVLTF. The CDR3 DNA sequence: TGTGCCTGGACCTACCCACCAAACTCTGGGGCCAACGTCCTGACTTTC.

This rearrangement joins TRBV27 to TRBJ1-1; D is uncertain. CDR1 is MNHEY and CDR2 is SMNVEV in the germline V gene (reference sequence). The CDR3 consists of 14 residues. The V gene lost 8 bases and the J gene lost 6 bases, with 19 bases spanning the gap. CDR3 bases: TGTGCCAGCTCCACGGGTCCGTGGGTATCTGAAGCTTTCTTT. Protein sequence: CASSTGPWVSEAFF.

This clonotype has at least ten counts. The chain employs TRBV2 and TRBJ2-5; the D gene is possibly TRBD2 (6 bases). Trimming shortened V by 8 bases and J by 1 base, and 11 bases separated the two germline ends. Germline CDR1 and CDR2: SNHLY and FYNNEI. CDR3 length: 13 residues. The CDR3 loop reads CASGLASQETQYF. The CDR3 DNA sequence: TGTGCCAGCGGCCTAGCGTCCCAAGAGACCCAGTACTTC.

This clonotype turned up a few times. The rearrangement links TRBV5-1 to TRBJ1-1, with D maybe TRBD1 (6 bases). This CDR3 has 16 residues. V dropped 4 bases and J dropped 1 base, with 17 bases sitting between them. CDR1 and CDR2 from the germline V gene are SGHRS and YFSETQ. As DNA, the CDR3 is TGCGCCAGCAGCCCAAGCAGGGGTTGGGAGAACACTGAAGCTTTCTTT. This sequence encodes CASSPSRGWENTEAFF.

This clonotype was found a few times. The genes are TRBV7-6 and TRBJ2-3, with a weak D call TRBD2 (6 bases). Germline CDR1 SGHVS, CDR2 FNYEAQ. V was clipped by 5 bases and J by 3 bases, with 15 bases between them. This CDR3 region has 15 residues. CDR3: CASSLGLLATDTQYF. The DNA of the CDR3 is TGTGCCAGCAGCCTGGGACTTCTAGCAACAGATACGCAGTATTTT. Full variable domain (rest looked up from reference TRBV7-6 and TRBJ2-3): GAGVSQSPRYKVTKRGQDVALRCDPISGHVSLYWYRQALGQGPEFLTYFNYEAQQDKSGLPNDRFSAERPEGSISTLTIQRTEQRDSAMYRCASSLGLLATDTQYFGPGTRLTVL.

There are a few counts of this clonotype. The genes are TRBV5-1 and TRBJ2-2, with unresolved D. Germline CDR1 and CDR2: SGHRS and YFSETQ. V lost 4 bases, J lost 6 bases, and 22 bases lay in between. The CDR3 totals 17 residues. CDR3 sequence reads: CASSPMAPISSAGELFF. The CDR3 nucleotides are TGCGCCAGCAGCCCGATGGCCCCCATTTCGAGTGCCGGGGAGCTGTTTTTT.

This clonotype occurred a few times. The chain links TRBV6-1 to TRBJ2-5; D call uncertain. CDR1 and CDR2 (germline): MNHNS, SASEGT. Trimming pared 5 bases from V and 2 bases from J, leaving 9 bases between. The CDR3 length is 13 residues. The CDR3 loop reads CASSSTLQETQYF. Written as DNA, the CDR3 is TGTGCCAGCAGTTCCACACTTCAAGAGACCCAGTACTTC.

This clonotype was counted only a few times. The rearrangement uses TRBV20-1 and TRBJ2-7, with D perhaps TRBD1 (5 bases). The CDR3 is made up of 16 amino acids. V was clipped by 2 bases and J by 3 bases, with 20 bases between them. Germline V CDR1 and CDR2: DFQATT, SNEGSKA (reference sequence). This CDR3 reads CSARSRVLRNRYEQYF. CDR3 nucleotide sequence: TGCAGTGCTAGAAGCAGGGTGTTACGAAATCGCTACGAGCAGTACTTC.

This clonotype was detected a few times. The V call is TRBV12-3 or TRBV12-4, the J call TRBJ2-6; D is perhaps TRBD1 or TRBD2 (6 bases each). V was trimmed by 8 bases and J by 0 bases, leaving 14 bases between them. This CDR3 is built from 16 residues. The CDR3 loop is CASGGGSRSGANVLTF. Written as DNA, the CDR3 is TGTGCCAGCGGAGGGGGGTCCCGCTCTGGGGCCAACGTCCTGACTTTC.

The chain couples TRBV28 to TRBJ2-1; 9 bases agree with TRBD1. Trimming removed 4 bases from V and 8 bases from J; junction bases left unmatched: 15. The germline CDR1 and CDR2 sequences are MDHEN and SYDVKM. The CDR3 runs 17 residues. CDR3 sequence: CASSYPRPGTGSYEQFF. CDR3 DNA: TGTGCCAGCAGTTACCCGCGCCCCGGGACAGGGTCTTATGAGCAGTTCTTC.

The rearrangement uses TRBV6-1 and TRBJ1-5; the match to TRBD1 covers 8 bases. The ends lost 6 bases at V and 5 bases at J; junction bases unmatched: 6. CDR1 is MNHNS, CDR2 SASEGT, per germline. The CDR3 has 14 amino acids. The CDR3: CASRLDREDQPQHF. For the CDR3, the DNA is TGTGCCAGCAGATTGGACAGGGAAGATCAGCCCCAGCATTTT.

This clonotype occurred a few times. V gene TRBV5-1 combines with J gene TRBJ2-7; 8 bases are a match to TRBD2. The V segment lost 4 bases and the J segment 8 bases; nucleotides outside the gene matches: 14. Germline CDR1 SGHRS, CDR2 YFSETQ. There are 15 residues in the CDR3. This CDR3 reads CASSDGLAILAQQYF. The CDR3 DNA is TGCGCCAGCAGCGACGGACTAGCCATACTAGCGCAGCAGTACTTC.

This clonotype was seen only a few times. This chain connects TRBV3-1 to TRBJ2-7; D call uncertain. Trimming stripped 1 base from V and 1 base from J, with 14 bases between. The CDR3 is 16 residues long. The germline V gene has CDR1 LGHDT and CDR2 YNNKEL (reference sequence). Here the CDR3 DNA reads TGTGCCAGCAGCCAAGGTGTGTTTGGGTCGTCCTACGAGCAGTACTTC. Encoded protein: CASSQGVFGSSYEQYF.

This clonotype was detected only a few times. This chain joins TRBV12-3 or TRBV12-4 and TRBJ1-4, with D perhaps TRBD1 (6 bases). This CDR3 has 13 residues. V was clipped by 6 bases and J by 7 bases, with 12 bases between them. The CDR3 nucleotides read TGTGCCAGCAGCAGGGGCCGGGGTGAAAAACTGTTTTTT. Translation gives CASSRGRGEKLFF.

CDR3 loop: CASRGTSVYNEQFF. The DNA of the CDR3 is TGCGCCAGCAGAGGGACTAGCGTGTACAATGAGCAGTTCTTC. This chain uses TRBV5-1 with TRBJ2-1; TRBD2 agrees at 10 bases. The CDR3 has 14 amino acids. Unmatched junction bases numbered 3, after V lost 5 bases and J lost 4 bases. Germline V gives CDR1 SGHRS, CDR2 YFSETQ.